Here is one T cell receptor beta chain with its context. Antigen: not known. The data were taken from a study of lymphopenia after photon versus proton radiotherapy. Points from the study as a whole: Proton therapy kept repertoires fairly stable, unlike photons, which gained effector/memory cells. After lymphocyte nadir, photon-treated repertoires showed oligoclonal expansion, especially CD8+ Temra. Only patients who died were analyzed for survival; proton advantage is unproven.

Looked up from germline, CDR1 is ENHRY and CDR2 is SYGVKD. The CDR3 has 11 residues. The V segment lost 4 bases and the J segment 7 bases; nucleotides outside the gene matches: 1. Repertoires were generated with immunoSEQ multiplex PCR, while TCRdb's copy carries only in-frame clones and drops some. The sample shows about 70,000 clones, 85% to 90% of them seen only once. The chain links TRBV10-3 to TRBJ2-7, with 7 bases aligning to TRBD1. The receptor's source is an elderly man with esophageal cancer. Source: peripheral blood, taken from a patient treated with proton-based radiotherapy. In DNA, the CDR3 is TGTGCCATCAGTGCAGGGGGTGAGCAGTACTTC. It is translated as CAISAGGEQYF.